The 21 T cell receptor beta chains presented below share a single source sample, sequenced in a study of blood T cells in healthy people across ages. Then a second PCR, running about 6 to 12 cycles, was carried out with a sample-barcoded 5' primer and a J-beta primer mix. Each CDR3 protein gets one entry after TCRdb re-called the 5' RACE reads with MiXCR. The sample has around 800,000 distinct CDR3 sequences, 44% seen once. The sample taken for sequencing was blood. The origin of the receptors is a man in his sixties in good health.

The chain employs TRBV6-1 and TRBJ2-3; TRBD1 matches at 7 bases. The CDR3 length is 14 residues. V was pared by 3 bases and J by 8 bases, with 8 bases of the junction left unmatched. In germline, CDR1 is MNHNS, CDR2 SASEGT. CDR3 amino acids: CASSERQGIGTQYF. The CDR3 DNA follows: TGTGCCAGCAGTGAGAGACAGGGTATCGGTACGCAGTATTTT.

The chain combines TRBV5-1 with TRBJ2-1, with 12 bases that match TRBD1. Germline assignment: CDR1 SGHRS and CDR2 YFSETQ. The ends lost 4 bases at V and 6 bases at J; junction bases unmatched: 5. There are 15 residues in the CDR3. This CDR3 is CASSPGQGAINEQFF. DNA for the CDR3: TGCGCCAGCAGCCCGGGACAGGGGGCTATCAATGAGCAGTTCTTC.

V usage is TRBV7-6 and J usage is TRBJ2-7, with D hard to call. CDR1 SGHVS and CDR2 FNYEAQ come from the germline V gene. The CDR3 is made up of 14 amino acids. V was pared by 2 bases and J by 0 bases, with 8 bases between. CDR3 region: CASSLNTISYEQYF. The CDR3 DNA reads as TGTGCCAGCAGCTTAAATACGATCTCCTACGAGCAGTACTTC.

This clonotype occurred many times. This sequence joins TRBV12-3 or TRBV12-4 and TRBJ2-7; D not certain. V was pared by 2 bases and J by 6 bases, with 5 bases between. The CDR3 consists of 11 residues. CDR3 amino acids: CASSLSFEQYF. For the CDR3, the DNA is TGTGCCAGCAGTTTATCGTTCGAGCAGTACTTC.

The chain carries TRBV3-1 and TRBJ2-6, with D possibly matching TRBD2 (6 bases). The CDR3 is 17 residues long. The germline CDR1 and CDR2 sequences are LGHDT and YNNKEL (reference sequence). V shed 1 base and J shed 0 bases, with 10 bases lying between them. CDR3 sequence: CASSQGDWGSGANVLTF. The CDR3 DNA is TGTGCCAGCAGCCAAGGGGACTGGGGCTCTGGGGCCAACGTCCTGACTTTC.

The chain recombines TRBV18 with TRBJ2-5; 12 nucleotides agree with TRBD2. V dropped 8 bases and J dropped 11; count of bases not matched to a gene: 12. The CDR3 has 14 amino acids. Germline CDR1 reads KGHSH; CDR2 reads LQKENI. The DNA of the CDR3 is TGTGCCAGCAAGACTAGCGGGGGTTCGGATGAGCAGTACTTC. The encoded protein is CASKTSGGSDEQYF. Variable domain in full (rest from reference TRBV18 and TRBJ2-5): NAGVMQNPRHLVRRRGQEARLRCSPMKGHSHVYWYRQLPEEGLKFMVYLQKENIIDESGMPKERFSAEFPKEGPSILRIQQVVRGDSAAYFCASKTSGGSDEQYFGPGTRLLVL.

V is TRBV9 and J is TRBJ2-7; 7 bases align to TRBD1. CDR1 and CDR2 from the germline V gene are SGDLS and YYNGEE. Trimming removed 3 bases from V and 0 bases from J; junction bases left unmatched: 6. This CDR3 contains 15 residues. CDR3 sequence reads: CASSADPGGSYEQYF. The DNA for the CDR3 is TGTGCCAGCAGCGCCGACCCAGGGGGCTCCTACGAGCAGTACTTC.

This clonotype came up many times. V usage is TRBV6-6 and J usage is TRBJ2-4, with 7 bases that match TRBD2. CDR1 MNHNY and CDR2 SVGAGI come from the germline V gene (reference sequence). V shed 5 bases, J shed 0 bases, and the junction held 4 bases outside the gene matches. The CDR3 is 15 amino acids. This CDR3 is CASSPGGLAKNIQYF. In DNA, the CDR3 is TGTGCCAGCAGTCCGGGGGGTTTAGCCAAAAACATTCAGTACTTC.

The J gene is TRBJ2-3, the V gene TRBV2; no definite D call. This CDR3 spans 17 amino acids. V was pared by 1 base and J by 5 bases, with 19 bases between. CDR1 is SNHLY and CDR2 is FYNNEI in the germline V gene. CDR3 sequence (DNA): TGTGCCAGCAGTGAAGATGAGAGGTCGGGCTGGCTAGATACGCAGTATTTT. It specifies CASSEDERSGWLDTQYF.

V gene TRBV15 combines with J gene TRBJ2-6; TRBD2 agrees at 7 bases. The length of the CDR3 is 17 residues. Per the germline V gene, CDR1 is LNHNV and CDR2 is YYDKDF (reference sequence). V was pared by 1 base and J by 1 base, with 4 bases of the junction left unmatched. CDR3 sequence: CATSRGGGLSGANVLTF. The CDR3 DNA reads TGTGCCACCAGCAGAGGGGGGGGTCTATCTGGGGCCAACGTCCTGACTTTC. Based on the CDR3 plus reference TRBV15 and TRBJ2-6, the full variable domain is DAMVIQNPRYQVTQFGKPVTLSCSQTLNHNVMYWYQQKSSQAPKLLFHYYDKDFNNEADTPDNFQSRRPNTSFCFLDIRSPGLGDTAMYLCATSRGGGLSGANVLTFGAGSRLTVL.

This chain joins TRBV6-5 and TRBJ1-2, with D possibly matching TRBD1 (5 bases). This CDR3 is 16 amino acids long. Trimming stripped 0 bases from V and 8 bases from J, with 19 bases between. Germline V gene lookup returns CDR1 MNHEY and CDR2 SVGAGI. Here the CDR3 reads CASSYSKEGGAAGYTF. The CDR3 DNA is TGTGCCAGCAGTTACTCGAAGGAAGGAGGGGCCGCGGGCTACACCTTC.

The chain combines TRBV6-2 or TRBV6-3 with TRBJ2-7, with D maybe TRBD2 (7 bases). The CDR3 extends over 15 amino acids. Deletions cut 6 bases from V and 3 bases from J, with 18 bases between. In germline, CDR1 is MNHEY, CDR2 SVGEGT. The CDR3 here is CASRPTGRGIYEQYF. CDR3 bases: TGTGCCAGCAGGCCTACGGGGAGGGGGATCTACGAGCAGTACTTC.

The sample holds a few counts of this clonotype. The genes are TRBV11-2 and TRBJ1-2; the D gene is possibly TRBD1 (6 bases). The CDR3 is made up of 14 amino acids. Trimming shortened V by 5 bases and J by 8 bases, and 18 bases separated the two germline ends. The germline CDR1 and CDR2 sequences are SGHAT and FQNNGV. This chain's CDR3 is CASSHNRGARGYTF. CDR3 DNA: TGTGCCAGCAGCCACAACCGGGGGGCGAGAGGCTACACCTTC. Based on the CDR3 plus reference TRBV11-2 and TRBJ1-2, the full variable domain is EAGVAQSPRYKIIEKRQSVAFWCNPISGHATLYWYQQILGQGPKLLIQFQNNGVVDDSQLPKDRFSAERLKGVDSTLKIQPAKLEDSAVYLCASSHNRGARGYTFGSGTRLTVV.

As concerns this clonotype: Germline and junction disagree at one end, which may indicate a read error. The gene calls are TRBV5-1 and TRBJ2-7; either TRBD1 or TRBD2 may supply D (5 bases each). The germline CDR1 and CDR2 sequences are SGHRS and YFSETQ. The CDR3 has 14 residues. The CDR3 is CASSPTGRTYEQYF. CDR3 sequence (DNA): TGTGCCAGCAGTCCGACGGGACGGACCTACGAGCAGTACTTC.

This chain uses TRBV7-9 with TRBJ1-1; 7 bases align to TRBD1. V lost 3 bases to trimming and J lost 1 base; unmatched junction nucleotides: 5. Germline CDR1 reads SEHNR; CDR2 reads FQNEAQ (reference sequence). The CDR3 is made up of 15 amino acids. CDR3 nucleotides: TGTGCCAGCAGCTTCCACCGGGACAGGAACACTGAAGCTTTCTTT. It specifies CASSFHRDRNTEAFF.

This clonotype was seen a handful of times. The chain combines TRBV4-3 with TRBJ1-1; D gene ambiguous. V shed 0 bases and J shed 4 bases, with 9 bases lying between them. CDR1 LGHNA and CDR2 YSLEER come from the germline V gene. The CDR3 has 14 amino acids. The CDR3, as DNA: TGCGCCAGCAGCCAAGATCAGACGGGCACTGAAGCTTTCTTT. Protein: CASSQDQTGTEAFF.

Of note for this clonotype: The junction and the germline gene differ at one end; a read error may be behind it. The chain carries TRBV20-1 and TRBJ2-5; either TRBD1 or TRBD2 may supply D (5 bases each). The end of the DNA aligns better with TRBJ2-7, so the J call may be wrong. Germline V gives CDR1 DFQATT, CDR2 SNEGSKA (reference sequence). The CDR3 is made up of 15 amino acids. The CDR3 DNA is TGCAGTGCTAGGGCCTTGAGGGGACCCTCCGACGAGCAGTACTTC. This translates into CSARALRGPSDEQYF.

This clonotype was counted many times. The chain combines TRBV12-3 or TRBV12-4 with TRBJ1-2; D uncertain. The CDR3 length is 11 residues. Trimming stripped 3 bases from V and 8 bases from J, with 7 bases between. The CDR3 loop reads CASSFREGYTF. Here the CDR3 DNA reads TGTGCCAGCAGTTTCCGCGAAGGCTACACCTTC.

This clonotype was detected only once. The chain joins TRBV20-1 to TRBJ2-7, with D perhaps being TRBD1 or TRBD2 (5 bases each). From germline, CDR1 is DFQATT and CDR2 SNEGSKA (reference sequence). The V gene lost 6 bases and the J gene lost 0 bases, with 21 bases spanning the gap. This CDR3 contains 16 residues. CDR3 nucleotides: TGCAGTGCCGGGACGGAGGCTTACTCTTTCTCCTACGAGCAGTACTTC. This encodes CSAGTEAYSFSYEQYF.

The chain employs TRBV29-1 and TRBJ2-7; TRBD2 agrees at 11 bases. The CDR3 totals 18 residues. The V gene's germline CDR1 is SQVTM and CDR2 ANQGSEA. With V trimmed by 1 base and J by 2 bases, 13 bases remained unmatched. The CDR3 nucleotides are TGCAGCGTTGAAGGTTGGCGACTAGCGGGACAAAAGACCTACGAGCAGTACTTC. It translates to CSVEGWRLAGQKTYEQYF.

This rearrangement joins TRBV12-3 or TRBV12-4 to TRBJ2-7, with 10 bases fitting TRBD2. After removal of 1 base from V and 5 bases from J, the junction contained 8 bases not matched to a gene. The length of the CDR3 is 16 residues. In nucleotides, the CDR3 is TGTGCCAGCAGTTTAGGCAGCGGGGGGGCCTTACACGAGCAGTACTTC. Its translation: CASSLGSGGALHEQYF.